The 9 T cell receptor beta chains reported below all come from one sample, sequenced in a study of T cells in localized non-small cell lung cancer. Here immunoSEQ multiplex PCR was the method, and the copy in TCRdb shows in-frame clones only, minus some. The sample comprises around 50,000 clones, just over 85% of which are singletons, and approximately 5% rests with the top ten. The sequencing used peripheral blood, collected before any cancer treatment. The receptor set was obtained from a woman aged 35 to 70 with stage I lung adenocarcinoma.

This chain joins TRBV19 and TRBJ2-7, with TRBD1 matching over 7 bases. Germline CDR1 reads LNHDA; CDR2 reads SQIVND (reference sequence). This CDR3 region has 13 residues. J gave up 1 base and V 7 bases, and 4 bases lay outside the gene matches. The CDR3 loop is CASTLTGSYEQYF. The CDR3 DNA is TGTGCCAGTACCCTGACAGGGTCCTACGAGCAGTACTTC.

The chain employs TRBV5-1 and TRBJ2-7, with D possibly TRBD1 on 5 matching bases. The CDR3 extends over 15 amino acids. V was clipped by 2 bases and J by 0 bases, with 12 bases between them. Germline lookup yields CDR1 SGHRS and CDR2 YFSETQ. The CDR3 DNA follows: TGCGCCAGCAGCTTCGGAGACAGAAGCTCCTACGAGCAGTACTTC. It specifies CASSFGDRSSYEQYF.

The chain has TRBV13 and TRBJ1-2; TRBD1 might be the D (5 bases). The germline gives CDR1 PRHDT, CDR2 FYEKMQ (reference sequence). V was trimmed by 0 bases and J by 7 bases, leaving 21 bases between them. The CDR3 is 17 residues long. The chain's CDR3 is CASSLGVVGGIDSGYTF. DNA for the CDR3: TGTGCCAGCAGCTTAGGTGTCGTTGGGGGGATTGATAGTGGCTACACCTTC.

The chain has TRBV19 and TRBJ1-1; TRBD1 aligns across 8 bases. With V trimmed by 3 bases and J by 7 bases, 16 bases remained unmatched. CDR3 length equals 17 residues. From germline, CDR1 is LNHDA and CDR2 SQIVND (reference sequence). CDR3 in amino acids: CASSIPLDRVGLNEAFF. In nucleotides, the CDR3 is TGTGCCAGTAGTATTCCCCTGGACAGGGTCGGTTTGAATGAAGCTTTCTTT.

The chain joins TRBV6-4 to TRBJ1-2; TRBD1 matches 7 bases. CDR3 length equals 16 residues. From germline, CDR1 is MRHNA and CDR2 SNTAGT. V trimming: 7 bases; J trimming: 1 base; junction bases outside the gene matches: 12. CDR3 nucleotides: TGTGCCAGCAACCTACTTGTACAGGGGATTAACTATGGCTACACCTTC. Protein product: CASNLLVQGINYGYTF.

The chain carries TRBV6-5 and TRBJ1-6; D unclear. In germline, CDR1 is MNHEY, CDR2 SVGAGI. The CDR3 runs 14 residues. V gave up 5 bases and J gave up 9 bases, with 14 bases separating them. The DNA of the CDR3 is TGTGCCAGCAGTCCTGGACTTCAGATTTCACCCCTCCACTTT. It yields the protein CASSPGLQISPLHF.

V gene TRBV7-2 combines with J gene TRBJ1-1; D may be TRBD1 (5 bases). This CDR3 is 12 amino acids long. The V gene's germline CDR1 is SGHTA and CDR2 FQGNSA. The ends were cut back, 5 bases at V and 10 bases at J, with 14 bases in the middle. The CDR3 reads CASSPSTGPAFF. CDR3 nucleotides: TGTGCCAGCAGCCCGTCCACAGGTCCAGCTTTCTTT.

The V call is TRBV6-4, the J call TRBJ2-6, with D perhaps TRBD1 (6 bases). Trimming stripped 5 bases from V and 1 base from J, with 12 bases between. CDR1 is MRHNA, CDR2 SNTAGT, per germline. CDR3 length: 16 amino acids. The CDR3 bases are TGTGCCAGCAGTCTAGGACAGATATCTGGGGCCAACGTCCTGACTTTC. This sequence encodes CASSLGQISGANVLTF.

CDR3 residues: CASSLLAGSWETQYF. CDR3 bases: TGTGCCAGCAGCTTACTAGCGGGGTCTTGGGAGACCCAGTACTTC. This chain uses TRBV7-3 with TRBJ2-5, with 9 bases identical to TRBD2. The CDR3 is made up of 15 amino acids. The V gene end was trimmed by 2 bases and the J gene end by 5 bases; junction bases not matched to a gene: 6. From germline, CDR1 is SGHTA and CDR2 FQGTGA.